This record covers a single TCR beta chain. CDR1 is LNHDA, CDR2 SQIVND, per germline (reference sequence). This CDR3 has 16 amino acids. After removal of 7 bases from V and 1 base from J, the junction contained 6 bases not matched to a gene. This record belongs to a study of T cell responses to AZD1222 COVID-19 vaccine. The protocol was immunoSEQ multiplex PCR, while the TCRdb copy is restricted to in-frame clones and leaves out a portion. The sample gives 160,000 or so clones, around 90% of which show up once; less than 3% is in the top ten. The sequence was collected from an adult in good health. The sequencing used peripheral blood, collected on day 0 of AZD1222 vaccination. This chain connects TRBV19 to TRBJ2-2; 10 bases match TRBD2. CDR3 residues: CASIGLAGVNTGELFF. Here the CDR3 DNA reads TGTGCCAGTATCGGTCTAGCGGGAGTGAACACCGGGGAGCTGTTTTTT.